Listed below are T cell receptor beta chains from one sample, sequenced in a study of glioma-infiltrating T cells after dendritic cell vaccination. The method was immunoSEQ multiplex PCR; TCRdb's version includes in-frame clones alone and lacks a portion of them. The table has approximately 62,000 clones, roughly 86% seen once. The input for sequencing was blood, taken after dendritic cell vaccination. The receptors were sampled from a human donor with glioblastoma. The CDR3 runs from the conserved cysteine through the conserved F or W. D genes are given only for firm matches. Rows give clone size only sometimes, using once, few, many, or a class for an expanded clone.

size	D	V	J	CDR3	DNA
.	.	TRBV6-1	TRBJ1-1	CASIHQTSTEAFF	TGTGCCAGCATTCACCAGACTAGCACTGAAGCTTTCTTT
.	.	TRBV5-3	TRBJ2-5	CARSLEGAQYF	TGTGCCAGAAGCTTGGAGGGGGCCCAGTACTTC
once	.	TRBV14	TRBJ1-1	CASSQDGGMRAAFF	TGTGCCAGCAGCCAAGATGGGGGGATGAGGGCGGCTTTCTTT
few	.	TRBV6-5	TRBJ1-2	CASMGDFNYGYTF	TGTGCCAGCATGGGGGACTTCAACTATGGCTACACCTTC
.	TRBD1	TRBV7-6	TRBJ1-1	CASSSTGVNTEAFF	TGTGCCAGCAGCTCCACAGGGGTGAACACTGAAGCTTTCTTT
.	TRBD2	TRBV29-1	TRBJ2-1	CSVEISGREASYNEQFF	TGCAGCGTTGAGATTAGCGGGAGGGAGGCCTCCTACAATGAGCAGTTCTTC
few	TRBD1	TRBV10-3	TRBJ1-1	CAVTGGKDGLEAFF	TGTGCCGTTACAGGGGGCAAGGATGGGCTTGAAGCTTTCTTT
.	.	TRBV19	TRBJ1-5	CATTRQDSNQPQHF	TGTGCCACAACACGACAGGATAGCAATCAGCCCCAGCATTTT
.	.	TRBV29-1	TRBJ1-2	CSVDKGQGMEGYTF	TGCAGCGTTGATAAAGGGCAGGGGATGGAGGGCTACACCTTC
.	TRBD1	TRBV5-4	TRBJ2-7	CASSPWDRGNNEQYF	TGTGCCAGCAGCCCCTGGGACAGGGGTAACAACGAGCAGTACTTC
.	.	TRBV12-5	TRBJ1-3	CASGQMRNTIYF	TGTGCTAGTGGTCAGATGAGGAACACCATATATTTT